This TCR beta chain is drawn from a study of blood T cell repertoires in COVID-19. Germline lookup yields CDR1 LNHDA and CDR2 SQIVND (reference sequence). The CDR3 spans 13 residues. V gave up 5 bases and J gave up 9 bases, with 14 bases separating them. Sequencing was performed with immunoSEQ multiplex PCR; in TCRdb, only in-frame clones are kept and a portion is missing. The data hold fewer than 200,000 clones, with around 85% observed a single time. This chain uses TRBV19 with TRBJ2-4, with D maybe TRBD1 (5 bases). The sample comprised peripheral blood. This receptor was obtained from a woman older than 75 with COVID-19, enrolled during active disease. CDR3 DNA sequence: TGTGCCAGTAGTCAGACAGAATTGGGCATTCAGTACTTC. This codes for CASSQTELGIQYF.